This T cell receptor beta chain originates from a study of regulatory dendritic cells for organ transplantation. The protocol was immunoSEQ multiplex PCR, while the TCRdb copy is restricted to in-frame clones and leaves out a portion. The sample lists about 28,000 clones; under 90% were seen once. This clone was found once. Trimming cost V 1 base and J 5 bases, with 27 bases left between them. The V gene's germline CDR1 is SGHRS and CDR2 YFSETQ. The CDR3 spans 19 residues. What was sequenced was naive CD8+ T cells from blood. Regarding subset: CD45RA+ naive T cells. V usage is TRBV5-1 and J usage is TRBJ1-2; TRBD1 is a possible D gene (5 bases). This receptor was taken from a human donor in good health. The CDR3 loop reads CASSLPLDTLSDSGYGYTF. CDR3 DNA: TGCGCCAGCAGCTTGCCCCTGGACACTCTATCCGATTCAGGGTATGGCTACACCTTC.